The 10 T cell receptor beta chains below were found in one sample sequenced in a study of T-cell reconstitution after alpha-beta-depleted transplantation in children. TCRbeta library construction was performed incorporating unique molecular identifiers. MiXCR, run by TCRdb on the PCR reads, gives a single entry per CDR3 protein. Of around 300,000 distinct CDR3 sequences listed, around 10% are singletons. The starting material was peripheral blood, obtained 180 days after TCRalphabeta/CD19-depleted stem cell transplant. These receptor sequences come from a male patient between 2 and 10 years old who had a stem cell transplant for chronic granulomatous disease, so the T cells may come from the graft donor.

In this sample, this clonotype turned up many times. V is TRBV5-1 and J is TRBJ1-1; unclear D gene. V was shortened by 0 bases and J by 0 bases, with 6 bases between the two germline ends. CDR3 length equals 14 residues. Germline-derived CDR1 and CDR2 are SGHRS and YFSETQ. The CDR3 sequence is CASSLAHLNTEAFF. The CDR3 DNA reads TGCGCCAGCAGCTTGGCGCATTTGAACACTGAAGCTTTCTTT. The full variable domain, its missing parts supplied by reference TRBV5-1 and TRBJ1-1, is KAGVTQTPRYLIKTRGQQVTLSCSPISGHRSVSWYQQTPGQGLQFLFEYFSETQRNKGNFPGRFSGRQFSNSRSEMNVSTLELGDSALYLCASSLAHLNTEAFFGQGTRLTVV.

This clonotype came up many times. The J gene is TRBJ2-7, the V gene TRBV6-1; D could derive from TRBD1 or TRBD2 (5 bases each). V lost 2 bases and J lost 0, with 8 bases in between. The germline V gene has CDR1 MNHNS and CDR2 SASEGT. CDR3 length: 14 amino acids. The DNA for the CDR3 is TGTGCCAGCAGTGAAAGGGGACCCTCCTACGAGCAGTACTTC. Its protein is CASSERGPSYEQYF.

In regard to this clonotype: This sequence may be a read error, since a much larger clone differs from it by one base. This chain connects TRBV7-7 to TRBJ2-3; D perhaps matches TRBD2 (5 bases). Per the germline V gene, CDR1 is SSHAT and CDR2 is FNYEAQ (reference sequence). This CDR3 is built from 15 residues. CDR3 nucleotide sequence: TGTGCTAGCAGCCCGACGAGGGAAGGTGCAGATACGCAGTATTTT. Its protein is CASSPTREGADTQYF.

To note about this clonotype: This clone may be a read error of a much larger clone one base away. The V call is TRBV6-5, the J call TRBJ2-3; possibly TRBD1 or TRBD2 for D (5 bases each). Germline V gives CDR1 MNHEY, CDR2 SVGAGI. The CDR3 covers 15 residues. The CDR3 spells CAISSAGTPTDTQYF. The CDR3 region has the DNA TGTGCCATCAGTTCGGCCGGGACGCCCACAGATACGCAGTATTTT.

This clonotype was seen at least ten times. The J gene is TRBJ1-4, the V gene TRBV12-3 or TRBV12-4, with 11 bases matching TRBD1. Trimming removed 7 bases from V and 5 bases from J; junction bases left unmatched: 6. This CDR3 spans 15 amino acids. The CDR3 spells CASKGQGGANEKLFF. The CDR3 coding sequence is TGTGCCAGCAAGGGACAGGGGGGAGCGAATGAAAAACTGTTTTTT.

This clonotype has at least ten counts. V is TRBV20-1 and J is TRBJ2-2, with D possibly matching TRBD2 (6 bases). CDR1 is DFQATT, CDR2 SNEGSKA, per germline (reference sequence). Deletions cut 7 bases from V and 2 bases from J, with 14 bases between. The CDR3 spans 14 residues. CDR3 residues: CSVLGTPNTGELFF. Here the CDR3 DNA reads TGCAGTGTTCTGGGGACTCCTAACACCGGGGAGCTGTTTTTT.

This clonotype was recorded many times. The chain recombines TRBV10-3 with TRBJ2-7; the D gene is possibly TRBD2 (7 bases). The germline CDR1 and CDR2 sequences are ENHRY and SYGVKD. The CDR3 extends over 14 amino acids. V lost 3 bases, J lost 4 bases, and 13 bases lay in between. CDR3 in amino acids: CAISDRGATYEQYF. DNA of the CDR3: TGTGCCATCAGTGATCGGGGGGCAACTTACGAGCAGTACTTC.

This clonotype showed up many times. DNA for the CDR3: TGTGCCAGCAGACAGGGGGCGGGAGGGACCCAGTACTTC. It yields the protein CASRQGAGGTQYF. The V gene is TRBV7-2, the J gene TRBJ2-5, with a possible D match to TRBD1 (9 bases). Germline CDR1 and CDR2: SGHTA and FQGNSA. The CDR3 covers 13 residues. Trimming took 6 bases from V and 7 from J, leaving 15 bases between them.

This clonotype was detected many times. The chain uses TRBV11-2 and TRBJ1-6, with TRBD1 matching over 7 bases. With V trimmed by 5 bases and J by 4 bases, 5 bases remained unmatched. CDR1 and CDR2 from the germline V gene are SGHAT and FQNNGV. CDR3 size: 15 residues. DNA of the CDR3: TGTGCCAGCAGCCTCAAGACAGGGTATAATTCACCCCTCCACTTT. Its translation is CASSLKTGYNSPLHF.

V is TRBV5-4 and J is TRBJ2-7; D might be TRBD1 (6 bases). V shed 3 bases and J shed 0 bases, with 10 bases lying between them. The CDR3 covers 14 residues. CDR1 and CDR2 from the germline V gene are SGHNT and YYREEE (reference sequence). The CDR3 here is CASSSRRGSYEQYF. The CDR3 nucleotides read TGTGCCAGCAGCTCCCGCAGGGGCTCCTACGAGCAGTACTTC.